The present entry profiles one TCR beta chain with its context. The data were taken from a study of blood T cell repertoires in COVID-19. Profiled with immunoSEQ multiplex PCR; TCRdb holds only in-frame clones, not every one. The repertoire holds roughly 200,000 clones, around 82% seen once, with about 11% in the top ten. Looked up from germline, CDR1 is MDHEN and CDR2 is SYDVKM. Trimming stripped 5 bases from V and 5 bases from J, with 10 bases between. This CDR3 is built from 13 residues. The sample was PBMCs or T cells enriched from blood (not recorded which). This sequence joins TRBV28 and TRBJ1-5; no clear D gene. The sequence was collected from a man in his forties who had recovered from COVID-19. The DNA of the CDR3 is TGTGCCAGCAGTCCCGTCGGGGATCAGCCCCAGCATTTT. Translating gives CASSPVGDQPQHF.